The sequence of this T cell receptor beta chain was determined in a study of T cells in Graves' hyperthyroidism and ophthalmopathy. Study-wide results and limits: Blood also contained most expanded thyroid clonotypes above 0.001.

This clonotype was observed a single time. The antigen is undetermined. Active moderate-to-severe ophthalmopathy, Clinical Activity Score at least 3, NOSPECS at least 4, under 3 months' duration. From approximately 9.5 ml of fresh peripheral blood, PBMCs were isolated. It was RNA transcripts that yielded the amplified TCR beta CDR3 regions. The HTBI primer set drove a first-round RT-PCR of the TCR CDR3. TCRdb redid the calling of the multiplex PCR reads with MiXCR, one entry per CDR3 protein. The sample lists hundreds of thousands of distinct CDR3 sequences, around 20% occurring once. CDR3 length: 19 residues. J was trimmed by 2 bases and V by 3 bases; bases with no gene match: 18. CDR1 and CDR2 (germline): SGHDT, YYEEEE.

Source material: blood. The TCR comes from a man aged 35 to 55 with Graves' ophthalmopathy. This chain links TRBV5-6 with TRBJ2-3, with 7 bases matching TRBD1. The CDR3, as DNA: TGTGCCAGCAGCTACCTCAGCTTGAGACAGGGCTCTTACACAGATACGCAGTATTTT. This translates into CASSYLSLRQGSYTDTQYF. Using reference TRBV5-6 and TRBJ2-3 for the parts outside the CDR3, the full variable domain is DAGVTQSPTHLIKTRGQQVTLRCSPKSGHDTVSWYQQALGQGPQFIFQYYEEEERQRGNFPDRFSGHQFPNYSSELNVNALLLGDSALYLCASSYLSLRQGSYTDTQYFGPGTRLTVL.